The 30 T cell receptor beta chains listed next were all sequenced from one sample in a study of T-cell memory formation after mild COVID-19 (dated by TCRdb to the early 2020s). Preparation of the library involved 5' RACE. TCRdb names Illumina NovaSeq 6000 as the instrument used. In-frame beta chains were kept once TCRdb had trimmed the public reads at Q25 with fastp and called clones with MiXCR. Each record represents a unique CDR3 protein, reported with the most common genes and DNA among its rows. This sample is represented by more than 300,000 distinct CDR3 sequences; about an eighth of them were singletons. In total, the top ten clones hold about 20% of the sample. Sequencing input: PBMCs or a T cell subset sorted from them (not recorded which). The receptors originated from a man in his late teens or twenties who had mild COVID-19 (a few samples of this study predate the infection). The sample titles of this study are shuffled in the database, so cell type and time point are left out; the donor was told from shared clones.

The chain carries TRBV7-3 and TRBJ1-2; D is perhaps TRBD1 (5 bases). V shed 1 base and J shed 2 bases, with 11 bases lying between them. This CDR3 has 15 amino acids. Germline values: CDR1 SGHTA, CDR2 FQGTGA. CDR3 bases: TGTGCCAGCAGCTTAAGGCCCGGGGGGAACTATGGCTACACCTTC. It specifies CASSLRPGGNYGYTF.

The rearrangement joins TRBV7-3 to TRBJ2-1, with D hard to call. Germline V lookup: CDR1 SGHTA, CDR2 FQGTGA. Trimming cost V 4 bases and J 2 bases, with 9 bases left between them. The CDR3 is 14 amino acids. The CDR3 protein is CASSSLGTYNEQFF. For the CDR3, the DNA is TGTGCCAGCAGCTCCCTCGGCACCTACAATGAGCAGTTCTTC.

The rearrangement uses TRBV6-2 or TRBV6-3 and TRBJ2-7; TRBD1 matches at 7 bases. CDR1 is MNHEY and CDR2 is SVGEGT in the germline V gene. The CDR3 has 12 residues. V dropped 6 bases and J dropped 2; count of bases not matched to a gene: 1. As DNA, the CDR3 is TGTGCCAGCAGAGGACAGGCCTACGAGCAGTACGTC. It translates to CASRGQAYEQYV.

The rearrangement joins TRBV29-1 to TRBJ2-3, with a tentative D call TRBD2 (7 bases). This CDR3 is 14 amino acids long. Per germline, CDR1 SQVTM and CDR2 ANQGSEA. Trimming pared 7 bases from V and 2 bases from J, leaving 16 bases between. DNA for the CDR3: TGCAGCGCCCCCGTACGGGGGGCCACAGATACGCAGTATTTT. Translation: CSAPVRGATDTQYF.

The chain uses TRBV6-2 or TRBV6-3 and TRBJ1-2; 8 bases are a match to TRBD1. The CDR3 contains 14 residues. V trimming: 5 bases; J trimming: 4 bases; junction bases outside the gene matches: 6. Germline V gene data show CDR1 as MNHEY and CDR2 as SVGEGT. The CDR3 region has the DNA TGTGCCAGCAGTAACCCGGGACAGGCCTATGGCTACACCTTC. This gives the protein CASSNPGQAYGYTF.

This clonotype occurred a few times. V usage is TRBV4-3 and J usage is TRBJ1-1; D unclear. V gave up 4 bases and J gave up 5 bases, with 17 bases separating them. The CDR3 spans 15 residues. The germline gives CDR1 LGHNA, CDR2 YSLEER. CDR3 sequence: CASSPLRSGETEAFF. The DNA of the CDR3 is TGCGCCAGCAGCCCCCTCCGTAGTGGGGAGACTGAAGCTTTCTTT.

This clonotype was recorded many times. The CDR3, as DNA: TGTGCCAGCAGTTTAGAAACCGGGACACCCGTCTACGAGCAGTACTTC. Translating gives CASSLETGTPVYEQYF. This chain links TRBV12-3 or TRBV12-4 with TRBJ2-7, with D tentatively TRBD1 (6 bases). This CDR3 has 16 residues. V was clipped by 1 base and J by 3 bases, with 16 bases between them.

This clonotype was counted a few times. The V call is TRBV20-1, the J call TRBJ2-7; 13 bases are shared with TRBD2. V trimming: 1 base; J trimming: 6 bases; junction bases outside the gene matches: 6. The CDR3 loop spans 15 amino acids. Germline loops: CDR1 DFQATT, CDR2 SNEGSKA (reference sequence). The CDR3 is CSARVGLAGLLEQYF. DNA of the CDR3: TGCAGTGCTAGAGTGGGACTAGCGGGGCTCCTCGAGCAGTACTTC.

This clonotype was detected a few times. The CDR3 DNA follows: TGTGCCAGCAGCCGACAGGAGAACTATGGCTACACCTTC. This encodes CASSRQENYGYTF. This rearrangement joins TRBV28 to TRBJ1-2, with D possibly matching TRBD1 (6 bases). The germline gives CDR1 MDHEN, CDR2 SYDVKM. Trimming pared 6 bases from V and 2 bases from J, leaving 10 bases between. This CDR3 comprises 13 residues.

This clonotype came up many times. This rearrangement joins TRBV25-1 to TRBJ2-1; TRBD2 is a possible D gene (5 bases). Between the trimmed V and J ends, which lost 6 bases and 10 bases, there was a span of 10 bases. Germline values: CDR1 MGHDK, CDR2 SYGVNS. The CDR3 loop spans 11 amino acids. The DNA for the CDR3 is TGTGCCAGCAGCCCTGGGGAGGAGCAGTTCTTC. Amino acid sequence: CASSPGEEQFF.

The chain links TRBV9 to TRBJ2-3; 8 nucleotides agree with TRBD2. Germline values: CDR1 SGDLS, CDR2 YYNGEE. J gave up 3 bases and V 7 bases, and 4 bases lay outside the gene matches. The CDR3 totals 13 residues. CDR3 in DNA: TGTGCCAGCGGACGGGGGGGGACAGATACGCAGTATTTT. Protein: CASGRGGTDTQYF.

The chain uses TRBV11-3 and TRBJ2-7; D gene uncertain. The germline gives CDR1 SGHNT, CDR2 YENEEA. The CDR3 contains 13 residues. V lost 1 base and J 3 bases, leaving 7 bases between the germline ends. DNA of the CDR3: TGTGCCAGCAGCTTAGGTCCGCTCTACGAGCAGTACGTC. Its translation is CASSLGPLYEQYV.

The chain joins TRBV5-1 to TRBJ2-7; 9 nucleotides match TRBD2. The CDR3 has 16 residues. The germline V gene encodes CDR1 SGHRS and CDR2 YFSETQ. V lost 4 bases and J lost 0; bases outside the gene matches: 8. The CDR3 DNA sequence: TGCGCCAGCAGCGGTGTTCAAGCGGGGGGCTCCTACGAGCAGTACTTC. Protein sequence: CASSGVQAGGSYEQYF.

The chain combines TRBV4-1 with TRBJ2-5, with a tentative D call TRBD2 (7 bases). Germline values: CDR1 MGHRA, CDR2 YSYEKL. The V end lost 2 bases, the J end lost 5 bases, and 18 bases lay between the germline ends. The CDR3 has 16 amino acids. CDR3 DNA sequence: TGCGCCAGCAGCCAAAGACGGGGGGCGCGAGGGGAGACCCAGTACTTC. It is translated as CASSQRRGARGETQYF.

J is TRBJ2-1 and V is TRBV7-9; 9 bases align to TRBD2. J lost 3 bases, V lost 4 bases, and 7 bases had no gene match. The CDR3 runs to 16 residues. CDR1 SEHNR and CDR2 FQNEAQ come from the germline V gene (reference sequence). The CDR3 is CASSSGAGGDYNEQFF. CDR3 nucleotide sequence: TGTGCCAGCAGCTCAGGAGCGGGGGGAGACTACAATGAGCAGTTCTTC. The variable domain in full, completed from reference TRBV7-9 and TRBJ2-1, reads DTGVSQNPRHKITKRGQNVTFRCDPISEHNRLYWYRQTLGQGPEFLTYFQNEAQLEKSRLLSDRFSAERPKGSFSTLEIQRTEQGDSAMYLCASSSGAGGDYNEQFFGPGTRLTVL.

The gene calls are TRBV20-1 and TRBJ2-7, with 11 bases matching TRBD2. Germline V lookup: CDR1 DFQATT, CDR2 SNEGSKA (reference sequence). The length of the CDR3 is 15 residues. V lost 6 bases and J lost 5; bases outside the gene matches: 12. CDR3 residues: CSASRPTSGTDEQYF. In DNA form, the CDR3 reads TGCAGTGCCTCCCGCCCGACTAGCGGGACCGACGAGCAGTACTTC.

There are a few counts of this clonotype. This chain connects TRBV7-2 to TRBJ2-1; 9 bases agree with TRBD1. This CDR3 has 13 residues. The junction had 2 bases not matched to a gene; V was cut back by 4 bases and J by 7 bases. Germline values: CDR1 SGHTA, CDR2 FQGNSA. CDR3 DNA sequence: TGTGCCAGCAGCTGGACAGGGGATAATGAGCAGTTCTTC. The encoded protein is CASSWTGDNEQFF.

This clonotype was found a few times. This sequence joins TRBV6-5 and TRBJ1-6; tentatively, D is TRBD1 (5 bases). V lost 6 bases, J lost 5 bases, and 17 bases lay in between. Per germline, CDR1 MNHEY and CDR2 SVGAGI. The CDR3 sequence is 16 residues long. The chain's CDR3 is CASRPIDGANNSPLHF. CDR3 nucleotides: TGTGCCAGCAGACCTATAGATGGGGCAAATAATTCACCCCTCCACTTT.

In this sample, this clonotype turned up a few times. The chain employs TRBV6-1 and TRBJ2-1, with 11 positions matching TRBD1. The CDR3 is 14 amino acids. V trimming: 8 bases; J trimming: 8 bases; junction bases outside the gene matches: 8. The germline CDR1 and CDR2 sequences are MNHNS and SASEGT. This chain's CDR3 is CASLDRGRWYEQFF. In nucleotides, the CDR3 is TGTGCCAGCCTGGACAGGGGGCGCTGGTATGAGCAGTTCTTC.

The rearrangement links TRBV9 to TRBJ2-1; TRBD1 aligns across 7 bases. The V and J ends lost 1 base and 5 bases, in that order; junction bases with no gene match: 3. The CDR3 has 14 residues. The V gene's germline CDR1 is SGDLS and CDR2 YYNGEE. The CDR3 reads CASSVTGQHNEQFF. The DNA for the CDR3 is TGTGCCAGCAGCGTAACGGGACAGCACAATGAGCAGTTCTTC.

The chain is built from TRBV18 and TRBJ1-3; tentatively, D is TRBD1 (5 bases). The germline CDR1 and CDR2 sequences are KGHSH and LQKENI. The CDR3 is made up of 15 amino acids. V lost 3 bases and J 6 bases, leaving 15 bases between the germline ends. The CDR3 sequence: CASSPSGTALNTIYF. CDR3 DNA sequence: TGTGCCAGCTCACCTTCCGGGACGGCACTAAACACCATATATTTT.

This clonotype was counted a few times. The chain couples TRBV4-1 to TRBJ1-2; D is undetermined. Trimming shortened V by 7 bases and J by 1 base, and 13 bases separated the two germline ends. The CDR3 has 14 amino acids. The germline CDR1 and CDR2 sequences are MGHRA and YSYEKL. For the CDR3, the DNA is TGCGCCAGCAAGGTAGCGACTATTAACTATGGCTACACCTTC. Amino acids: CASKVATINYGYTF.

This clonotype was counted a few times. This chain uses TRBV24-1 with TRBJ1-5; 8 bases are a match to TRBD1. V shed 9 bases, J shed 0 bases, and the junction held 12 bases outside the gene matches. This CDR3 region has 17 residues. Germline V gene sequence: CDR1 KGHDR, CDR2 SFDVKD. The CDR3, as DNA: TGTGCCACCGTTACCCCGACAGGGGAATATAGCAATCAGCCCCAGCATTTT. It yields the protein CATVTPTGEYSNQPQHF.

The chain has TRBV19 and TRBJ2-2; D possibly corresponds to TRBD1 (6 bases). V was clipped by 8 bases and J by 6 bases, with 13 bases between them. CDR1 is LNHDA and CDR2 is SQIVND in the germline V gene (reference sequence). The CDR3 extends over 13 amino acids. The CDR3 DNA is TGTGCCAGTTCAAAACAGGGTCCCGGGGAGCTGTTTTTT. This sequence encodes CASSKQGPGELFF.

The V gene is TRBV27, the J gene TRBJ2-3; 8 bases agree with TRBD2. The length of the CDR3 is 15 residues. The J segment lost 6 bases and the V segment lost 6 bases, leaving 11 bases of the junction unmatched. Germline CDR1 reads MNHEY; CDR2 reads SMNVEV (reference sequence). CDR3 sequence: CASRTLGGGLDTQYF. The CDR3 bases are TGTGCCAGCAGGACCCTCGGCGGGGGGCTGGATACGCAGTATTTT.

The chain recombines TRBV7-9 with TRBJ1-2, with D tentatively TRBD1 (6 bases). With 0 bases removed from V and 6 bases from J, the gap between germline ends came to 8 bases. The CDR3 runs to 13 residues. Germline V gene data show CDR1 as SEHNR and CDR2 as FQNEAQ (reference sequence). CDR3 sequence: CASSLAGADGYTF. Here the CDR3 DNA reads TGTGCCAGCAGCTTAGCGGGGGCGGATGGCTACACCTTC.

This clonotype was picked up a small number of times. The chain links TRBV25-1 to TRBJ1-4; D unclear. The germline gives CDR1 MGHDK, CDR2 SYGVNS. V lost 0 bases, J lost 0 bases, and 11 bases lay in between. The CDR3 is made up of 17 amino acids. CDR3 loop: CASSEYPPRSTNEKLFF. CDR3 DNA: TGTGCCAGCAGTGAATATCCGCCGAGATCAACTAATGAAAAACTGTTTTTT.

There are many counts of this clonotype. The chain carries TRBV5-1 and TRBJ2-2; TRBD2 matches 8 bases. Germline V gene sequence: CDR1 SGHRS, CDR2 YFSETQ. The CDR3 sequence is 15 residues long. After removal of 2 bases from V and 2 bases from J, the junction contained 2 bases not matched to a gene. Here the CDR3 DNA reads TGCGCCAGCAGCTTAGCGGGAGTCAACACCGGGGAGCTGTTTTTT. This translates into CASSLAGVNTGELFF. Full variable domain (outside the CDR3, taken from reference TRBV5-1 and TRBJ2-2): KAGVTQTPRYLIKTRGQQVTLSCSPISGHRSVSWYQQTPGQGLQFLFEYFSETQRNKGNFPGRFSGRQFSNSRSEMNVSTLELGDSALYLCASSLAGVNTGELFFGEGSRLTVL.

This clonotype came up many times. The rearrangement uses TRBV5-1 and TRBJ2-1; 10 nucleotides line up with TRBD1. Per the germline V gene, CDR1 is SGHRS and CDR2 is YFSETQ. V was pared by 0 bases and J by 6 bases, with 9 bases of the junction left unmatched. This CDR3 spans 17 amino acids. The CDR3 DNA is TGCGCCAGCAGCTTGGAGGTGGGGGACAGGGGCGTCAATGAGCAGTTCTTC. It specifies CASSLEVGDRGVNEQFF.

This clonotype has a handful of counts. The chain couples TRBV6-5 to TRBJ2-3, with unresolved D. This CDR3 contains 12 residues. Per the germline V gene, CDR1 is MNHEY and CDR2 is SVGAGI. Trimming cost V 0 bases and J 6 bases, with 4 bases left between them. CDR3 sequence (DNA): TGTGCCAGCAGTTACTCTATGGATACGCAGTATTTT. Translated: CASSYSMDTQYF.